Presented here are 2 T cell receptor beta chains from one specimen sequenced in a study of shared T cell receptors in the human thymus. Method: immunoSEQ multiplex PCR; TCRdb's copy keeps in-frame clones and lacks some. There are about 710,000 clones in the sample; about 90% occur only once, and 0.0094% lies in the top ten. These data were also filed under a second study, of human thymus T cells.

What was sequenced was thymocytes. Receptors were obtained from a boy under three years old with a congenital heart defect.

The rearrangement links TRBV28 to TRBJ2-5; 8 bases map to TRBD2. After removal of 11 bases from V and 4 bases from J, the junction contained 18 bases not matched to a gene. The CDR3 is made up of 16 amino acids. CDR1 MDHEN and CDR2 SYDVKM come from the germline V gene. The CDR3 DNA is TGTGCCGGCGGGGGGTCTACAGAGTTCCATAGAGAGACCCAGTACTTC. Residues: CAGGGSTEFHRETQYF.

J is TRBJ1-3 and V is TRBV11-2; a possible D gene is TRBD1 (5 bases). Deletions cut 7 bases from V and 4 bases from J, with 20 bases between. Germline CDR1 reads SGHAT; CDR2 reads FQNNGV. This CDR3 region has 16 residues. CDR3 residues: CASTSPPEGAGNTIYF. The CDR3, as DNA: TGTGCCAGCACCTCCCCTCCTGAAGGGGCCGGAAACACCATATATTTT.